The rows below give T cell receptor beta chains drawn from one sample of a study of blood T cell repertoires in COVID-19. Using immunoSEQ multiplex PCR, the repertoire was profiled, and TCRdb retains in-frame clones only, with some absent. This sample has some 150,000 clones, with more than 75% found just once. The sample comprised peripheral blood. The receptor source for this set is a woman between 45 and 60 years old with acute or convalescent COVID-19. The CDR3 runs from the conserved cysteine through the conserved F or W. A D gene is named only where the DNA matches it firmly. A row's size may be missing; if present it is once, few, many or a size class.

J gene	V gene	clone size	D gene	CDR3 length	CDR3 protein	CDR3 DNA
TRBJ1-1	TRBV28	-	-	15	CASSSKGEGNTEAFF	TGTGCCAGCAGTTCGAAGGGGGAGGGGAACACTGAAGCTTTCTTT
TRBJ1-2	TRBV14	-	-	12	CASSQWGDGYTF	TGTGCCAGCAGCCAATGGGGCGACGGCTACACCTTC
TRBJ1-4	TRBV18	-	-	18	CASSPRSLTGTTNEKLFF	TGTGCCAGCTCACCGAGATCGTTGACGGGAACAACTAATGAAAAACTGTTTTTT
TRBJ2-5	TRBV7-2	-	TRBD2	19	CASSLRASGGSGLQETQYF	TGTGCCAGCAGCTTACGGGCTAGCGGGGGGTCTGGGCTCCAAGAGACCCAGTACTTC
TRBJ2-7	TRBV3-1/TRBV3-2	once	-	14	CASSQGSLSYEQYF	TGTGCCAGCAGCCAAGGGTCACTAAGCTACGAGCAGTACTTC
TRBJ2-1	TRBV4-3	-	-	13	CASSQAIGNEQFF	TGCGCCAGCAGCCAAGCGATCGGCAATGAGCAGTTCTTC
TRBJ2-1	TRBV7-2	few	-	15	CASSLDGISYNEQFF	TGTGCCAGCAGCTTAGACGGTATTTCCTACAATGAGCAGTTCTTC
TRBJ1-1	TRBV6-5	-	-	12	CAGGIMNTEAFF	TGTGCCGGGGGGATCATGAACACTGAAGCTTTCTTT
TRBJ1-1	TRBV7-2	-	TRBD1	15	CASSADRGPNTEAFF	TGTGCCAGCAGCGCGGACAGGGGGCCTAACACTGAAGCTTTCTTT
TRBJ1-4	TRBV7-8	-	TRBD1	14	CASSLGTGGEKLFF	TGTGCCAGCAGCTTAGGTACAGGGGGTGAAAAACTGTTTTTT
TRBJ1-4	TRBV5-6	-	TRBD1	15	CASSLMQGAGEKLFF	TGTGCCAGCAGCTTGATGCAGGGGGCCGGCGAAAAACTGTTTTTT
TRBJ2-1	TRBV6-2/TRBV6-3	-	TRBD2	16	CASSYGGLAGYNEQFF	TGTGCCAGCAGTTACGGGGGACTAGCGGGGTACAATGAGCAGTTCTTC
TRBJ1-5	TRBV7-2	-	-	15	CASSLMTDSNQPQHF	TGTGCCAGCAGCTTGATGACAGATAGCAATCAGCCCCAGCATTTT
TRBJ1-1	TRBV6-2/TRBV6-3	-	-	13	CASSYQQNTEAFF	TGTGCCAGCAGTTACCAACAGAACACTGAAGCTTTCTTT
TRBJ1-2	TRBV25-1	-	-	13	CASVGGVDYGYTF	TGTGCCAGCGTGGGCGGGGTCGACTATGGCTACACCTTC
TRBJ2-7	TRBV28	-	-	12	CASRKQGYEQYF	TGTGCCAGCAGAAAACAGGGATACGAGCAGTACTTC
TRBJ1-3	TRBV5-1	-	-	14	CASSSGQNGNTIYF	TGCGCCAGCAGCTCCGGACAGAATGGAAACACCATATATTTT
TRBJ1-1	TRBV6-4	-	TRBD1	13	CASSTYRGSEAFF	TGTGCCAGCAGTACCTACAGGGGTTCTGAAGCTTTCTTT
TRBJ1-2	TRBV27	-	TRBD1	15	CASSLSGTGIGGYTF	TGTGCCAGCAGTTTATCGGGGACAGGGATTGGTGGCTACACCTTC
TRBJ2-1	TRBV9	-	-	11	CASSGDSEQFF	TGTGCCAGCAGCGGTGACAGCGAGCAGTTCTTC
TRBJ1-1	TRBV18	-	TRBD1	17	CASSSQTGGEGNTEAFF	TGTGCCAGCTCGAGCCAAACAGGGGGCGAAGGGAACACTGAAGCTTTCTTT
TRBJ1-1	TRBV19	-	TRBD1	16	CASSIPRQGLNTEAFF	TGTGCCAGTAGTATACCTCGACAGGGGTTGAACACTGAAGCTTTCTTT
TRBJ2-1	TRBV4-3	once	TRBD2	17	CASSQGLGGGAYNEQFF	TGCGCCAGCAGCCAAGGCCTGGGCGGGGGGGCCTACAATGAGCAGTTCTTC
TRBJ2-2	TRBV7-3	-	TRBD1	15	CASSPAGGHTGELFF	TGTGCCAGCAGCCCCGCAGGGGGACACACCGGGGAGCTGTTTTTT
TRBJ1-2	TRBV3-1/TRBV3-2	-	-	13	CANQDSPNYGYTF	TGTGCCAACCAGGACAGTCCTAACTATGGCTACACCTTC
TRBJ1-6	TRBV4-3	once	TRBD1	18	CASSQDTWPTGGSSPLHF	TGCGCCAGCAGCCAAGATACATGGCCGACAGGGGGGAGTTCACCCCTCCACTTT
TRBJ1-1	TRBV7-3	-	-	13	CASSPRSGLEAFF	TGTGCCAGCAGCCCACGCTCAGGGCTCGAAGCTTTCTTT
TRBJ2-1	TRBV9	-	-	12	CASSVLGDEQFF	TGTGCCAGCAGCGTCCTAGGGGATGAGCAGTTCTTC
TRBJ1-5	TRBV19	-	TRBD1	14	CASSETGGQQPQHF	TGTGCCAGTAGTGAAACAGGGGGCCAACAGCCCCAGCATTTT
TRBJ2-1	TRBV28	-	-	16	CASSLFTDSSYNEQFF	TGTGCCAGCAGTTTATTCACGGACAGCTCCTACAATGAGCAGTTCTTC
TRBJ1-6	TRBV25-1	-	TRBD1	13	CASRDRGNSPLHF	TGTGCCAGCAGGGACAGGGGTAATTCACCCCTCCACTTT
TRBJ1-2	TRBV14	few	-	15	CASSQDTRGRYGYTF	TGTGCCAGCAGCCAAGATACCAGGGGTAGATATGGCTACACCTTC
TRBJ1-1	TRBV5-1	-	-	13	CASSLELNTEAFF	TGCGCCAGCAGCCTAGAATTGAACACTGAAGCTTTCTTT
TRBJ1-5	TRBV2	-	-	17	CASRARPTGFLNQPQHF	TGTGCCAGCCGAGCCCGCCCGACAGGATTTTTAAATCAGCCCCAGCATTTT
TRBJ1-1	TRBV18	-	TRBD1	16	CASSPPTGGAGTEAFF	TGTGCCAGCTCACCACCCACAGGGGGCGCGGGAACTGAAGCTTTCTTT
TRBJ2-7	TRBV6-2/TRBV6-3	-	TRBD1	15	CASSYGWDRAYEQYF	TGTGCCAGCAGTTACGGATGGGACAGGGCTTACGAGCAGTACTTC
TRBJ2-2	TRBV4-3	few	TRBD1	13	CASSQTGNGELFF	TGCGCCAGCAGCCAGACAGGGAATGGAGAGCTGTTTTTT
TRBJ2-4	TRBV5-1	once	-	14	CASSPTAVGDIQYF	TGCGCCAGCAGCCCCACGGCGGTAGGGGACATTCAGTACTTC
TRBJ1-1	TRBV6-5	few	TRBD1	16	CASSSQEGAQNTEAFF	TGTGCCAGCAGTTCCCAAGAGGGGGCGCAGAACACTGAAGCTTTCTTT
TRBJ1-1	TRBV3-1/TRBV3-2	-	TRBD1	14	CASSQVGDSAEAFF	TGTGCCAGCAGCCAAGTCGGGGACAGCGCTGAAGCTTTCTTT
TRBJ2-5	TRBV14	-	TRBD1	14	CASSPPGGGETQYF	TGTGCCAGCAGCCCCCCAGGGGGCGGAGAGACCCAGTACTTC
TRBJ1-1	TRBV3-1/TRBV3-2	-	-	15	CASSPHIGVWTEAFF	TGTGCCAGCAGCCCGCATATCGGGGTGTGGACTGAAGCTTTCTTT
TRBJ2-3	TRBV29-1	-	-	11	CSGEDSYTQYF	TGCAGCGGAGAGGACAGCTATACGCAGTATTTT
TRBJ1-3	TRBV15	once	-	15	CATSPLRTAGNTIYF	TGTGCCACCAGCCCTTTGCGGACTGCTGGGAACACCATATATTTT
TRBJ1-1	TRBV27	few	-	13	CASSLSSRGEAFF	TGTGCCAGCAGTTTATCATCCAGGGGAGAAGCTTTCTTT
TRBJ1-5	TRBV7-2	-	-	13	CASSPGVHQPQHF	TGTGCCAGCAGCCCCGGGGTTCATCAGCCCCAGCATTTT
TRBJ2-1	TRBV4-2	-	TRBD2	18	CASSSPGSGGEGIDEQFF	TGTGCCAGCAGCTCCCCAGGGAGCGGGGGGGAGGGAATCGATGAGCAGTTCTTC